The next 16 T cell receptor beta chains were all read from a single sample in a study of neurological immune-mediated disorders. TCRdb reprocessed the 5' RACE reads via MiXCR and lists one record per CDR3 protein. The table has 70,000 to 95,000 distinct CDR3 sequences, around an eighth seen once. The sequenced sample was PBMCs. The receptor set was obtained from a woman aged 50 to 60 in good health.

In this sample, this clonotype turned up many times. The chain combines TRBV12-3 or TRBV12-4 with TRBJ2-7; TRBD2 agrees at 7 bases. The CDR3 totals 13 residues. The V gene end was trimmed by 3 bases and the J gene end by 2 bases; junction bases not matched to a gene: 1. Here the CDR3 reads CASSFSGAYEQYF. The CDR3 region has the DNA TGTGCCAGCAGTTTCAGCGGGGCCTACGAGCAGTACTTC.

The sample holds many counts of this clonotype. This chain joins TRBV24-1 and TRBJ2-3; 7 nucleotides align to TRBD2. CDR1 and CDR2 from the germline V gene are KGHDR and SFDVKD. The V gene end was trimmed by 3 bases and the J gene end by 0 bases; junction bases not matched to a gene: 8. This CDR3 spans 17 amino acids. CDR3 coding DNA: TGTGCCACCAGTGATACCCGGACTAGGGCCAGCACAGATACGCAGTATTTT. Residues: CATSDTRTRASTDTQYF.

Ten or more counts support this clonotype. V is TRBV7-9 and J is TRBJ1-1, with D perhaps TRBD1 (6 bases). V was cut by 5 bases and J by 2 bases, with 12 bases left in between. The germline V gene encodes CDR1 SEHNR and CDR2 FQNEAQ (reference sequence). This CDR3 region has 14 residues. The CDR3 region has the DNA TGTGCCAGCAGCACGGACAGCAAAAACACTGAAGCTTTCTTT. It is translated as CASSTDSKNTEAFF.

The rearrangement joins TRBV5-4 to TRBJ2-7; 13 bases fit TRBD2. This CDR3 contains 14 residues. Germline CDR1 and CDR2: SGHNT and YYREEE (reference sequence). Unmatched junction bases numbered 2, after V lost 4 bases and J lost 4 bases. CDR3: CASSPGLAGYEQYF. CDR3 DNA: TGTGCCAGCAGCCCGGGACTAGCGGGGTACGAGCAGTACTTC.

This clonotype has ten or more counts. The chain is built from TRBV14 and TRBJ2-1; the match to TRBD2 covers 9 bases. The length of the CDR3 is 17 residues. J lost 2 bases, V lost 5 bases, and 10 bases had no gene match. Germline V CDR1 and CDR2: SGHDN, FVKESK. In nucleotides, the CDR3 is TGTGCCAGCAGCACCCTAGTCGGCGGGGGGGCCTACAATGAGCAGTTCTTC. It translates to CASSTLVGGGAYNEQFF.

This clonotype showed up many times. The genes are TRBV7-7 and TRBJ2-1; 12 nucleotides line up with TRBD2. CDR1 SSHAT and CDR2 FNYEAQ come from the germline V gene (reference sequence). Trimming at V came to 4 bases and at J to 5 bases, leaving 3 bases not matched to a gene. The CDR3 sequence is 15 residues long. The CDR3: CASSSLAGGHNEQFF. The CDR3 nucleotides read TGTGCCAGCAGCTCCCTAGCGGGGGGGCACAATGAGCAGTTCTTC.

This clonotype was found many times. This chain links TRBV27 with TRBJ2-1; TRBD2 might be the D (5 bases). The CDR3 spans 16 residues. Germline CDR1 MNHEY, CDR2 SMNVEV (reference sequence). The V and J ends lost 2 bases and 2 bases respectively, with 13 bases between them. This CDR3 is CASSLGRASPYNEQFF. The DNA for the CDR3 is TGTGCCAGCAGTTTAGGCCGGGCTAGCCCCTACAATGAGCAGTTCTTC.

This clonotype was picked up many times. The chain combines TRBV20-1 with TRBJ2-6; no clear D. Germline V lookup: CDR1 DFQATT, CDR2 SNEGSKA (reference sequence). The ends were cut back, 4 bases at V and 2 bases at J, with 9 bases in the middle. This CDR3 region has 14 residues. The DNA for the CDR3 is TGCAGTGCTACAAAGGCCACTGGGGCCAACGTCCTGACTTTC. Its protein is CSATKATGANVLTF.

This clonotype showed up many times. The CDR3 DNA reads as TGCGCCAGCAGCTTGGATGTAGTTTCGGGGGCGAACTATGGCTACACCTTC. Protein sequence: CASSLDVVSGANYGYTF. This chain uses TRBV5-1 with TRBJ1-2; TRBD1 is a possible D gene (6 bases). V shed 0 bases and J shed 2 bases, with 17 bases lying between them. The CDR3 is 17 residues long. In germline, CDR1 is SGHRS, CDR2 YFSETQ.

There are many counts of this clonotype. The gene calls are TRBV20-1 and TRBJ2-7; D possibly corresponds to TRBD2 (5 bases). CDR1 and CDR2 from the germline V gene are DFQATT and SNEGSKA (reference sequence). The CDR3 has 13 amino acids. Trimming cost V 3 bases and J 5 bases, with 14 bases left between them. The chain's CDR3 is CSARGLALDEQYF. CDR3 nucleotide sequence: TGCAGTGCTAGGGGTCTAGCTCTTGACGAGCAGTACTTC.

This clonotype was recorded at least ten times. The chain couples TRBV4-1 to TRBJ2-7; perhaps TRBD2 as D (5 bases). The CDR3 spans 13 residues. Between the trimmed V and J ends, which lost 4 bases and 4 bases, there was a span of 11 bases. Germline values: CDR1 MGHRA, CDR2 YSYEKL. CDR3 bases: TGCGCCAGCAGCCTCCAGGAGGCGTACGAGCAGTACTTC. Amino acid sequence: CASSLQEAYEQYF.

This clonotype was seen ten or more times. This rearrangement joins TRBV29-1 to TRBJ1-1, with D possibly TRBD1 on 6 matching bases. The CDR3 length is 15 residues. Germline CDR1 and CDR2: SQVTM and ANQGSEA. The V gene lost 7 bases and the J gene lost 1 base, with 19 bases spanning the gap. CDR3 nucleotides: TGCAGCGCCAACGACCCGGGCAGGGGGAACACTGAAGCTTTCTTT. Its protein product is CSANDPGRGNTEAFF. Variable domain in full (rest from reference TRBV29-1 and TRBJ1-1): SAVISQKPSRDICQRGTSLTIQCQVDSQVTMMFWYRQQPGQSLTLIATANQGSEATYESGFVIDKFPISRPNLTFSTLTVSNMSPEDSSIYLCSANDPGRGNTEAFFGQGTRLTVV.

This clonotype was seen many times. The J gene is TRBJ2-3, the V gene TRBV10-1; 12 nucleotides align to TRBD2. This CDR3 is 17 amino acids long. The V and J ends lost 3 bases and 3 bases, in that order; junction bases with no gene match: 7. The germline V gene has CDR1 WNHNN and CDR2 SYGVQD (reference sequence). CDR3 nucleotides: TGCGCCAGCAGTGACCCAAAGACTAGCGGGGGAACAGATACGCAGTATTTT. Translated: CASSDPKTSGGTDTQYF.

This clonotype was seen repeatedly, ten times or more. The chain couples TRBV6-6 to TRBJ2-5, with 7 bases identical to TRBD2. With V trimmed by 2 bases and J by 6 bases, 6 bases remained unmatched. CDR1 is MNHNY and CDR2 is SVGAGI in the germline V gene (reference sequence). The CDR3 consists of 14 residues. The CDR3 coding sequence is TGTGCCAGCAGTTACGGGACTAACTCAAAGACCCAGTACTTC. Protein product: CASSYGTNSKTQYF.

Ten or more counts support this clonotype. This CDR3 reads CASSLSQTGGKTQYF. The CDR3 region has the DNA TGCGCCAGCAGCTTGAGTCAGACCGGGGGGAAGACCCAGTACTTC. The rearrangement joins TRBV5-1 to TRBJ2-5, with TRBD2 matching 7 bases. CDR1 is SGHRS and CDR2 is YFSETQ in the germline V gene. CDR3 size: 15 residues. V lost 1 base, J lost 6 bases, and 9 bases stayed unmatched.

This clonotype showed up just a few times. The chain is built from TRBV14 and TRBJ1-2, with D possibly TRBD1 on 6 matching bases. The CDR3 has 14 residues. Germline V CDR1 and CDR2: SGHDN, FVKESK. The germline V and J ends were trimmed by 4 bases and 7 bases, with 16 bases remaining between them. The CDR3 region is CASSRHYGGGGYTF. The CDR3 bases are TGTGCCAGCAGCCGTCATTACGGGGGCGGTGGCTACACCTTC.